This TCR beta chain stems from a study of T cells expressing NK-cell markers. From the 5' RACE reads, TCRdb lists one entry per CDR3 protein and no DNA. The sample includes about 160,000 distinct CDR3 sequences. The CDR3 consists of 18 residues. Germline V CDR1 and CDR2: SQVTM, ANQGSEA. The TCR comes from a man aged 18 to 69 in good health. The specimen sequenced was blood T cells: a sorted CD56 or NKG2C T cell subset, CD4+ or CD8+ T cells, or bulk PBMC T cells (not recorded which). This chain connects TRBV29-1 to TRBJ2-7; TCRdb outputs TRBD1, but without DNA this stays unchecked. The CDR3 region is CSVEVAGRDHHSPYEQYF.